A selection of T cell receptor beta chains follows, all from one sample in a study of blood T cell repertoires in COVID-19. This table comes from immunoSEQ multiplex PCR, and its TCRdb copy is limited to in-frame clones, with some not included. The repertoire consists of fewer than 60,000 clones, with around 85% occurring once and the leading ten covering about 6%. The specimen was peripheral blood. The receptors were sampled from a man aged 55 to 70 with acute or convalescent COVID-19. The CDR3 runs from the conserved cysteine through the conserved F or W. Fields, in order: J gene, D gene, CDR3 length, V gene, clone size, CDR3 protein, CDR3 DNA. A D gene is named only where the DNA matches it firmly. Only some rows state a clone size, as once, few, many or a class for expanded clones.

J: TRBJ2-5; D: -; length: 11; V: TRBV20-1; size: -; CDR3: CSARRQETQYF; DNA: TGCAGTGCTAGGCGGCAAGAGACCCAGTACTTC
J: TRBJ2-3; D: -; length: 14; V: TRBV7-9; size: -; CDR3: CASSSLTGTDTQYF; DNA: TGTGCCAGCAGCTCATTGACAGGCACAGATACGCAGTATTTT
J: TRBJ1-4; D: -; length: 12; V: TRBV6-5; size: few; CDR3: CASRPERGKLFF; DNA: TGTGCCAGCAGGCCCGAACGGGGAAAACTGTTTTTT
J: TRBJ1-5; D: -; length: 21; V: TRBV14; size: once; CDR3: CASSQDARRTDLKPSNQPQHF; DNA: TGTGCCAGCAGCCAAGATGCTAGGCGAACTGATTTGAAACCTAGCAATCAGCCCCAGCATTTT
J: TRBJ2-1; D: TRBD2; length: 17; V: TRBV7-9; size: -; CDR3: CASSGGASGRGYNEQFF; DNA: TGTGCCAGCAGTGGGGGGGCTAGCGGGAGAGGCTACAATGAGCAGTTCTTC
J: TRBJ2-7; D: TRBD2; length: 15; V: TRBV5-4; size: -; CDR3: CASSTPGLGRHEQYF; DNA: TGTGCCAGCAGCACCCCCGGACTAGGGAGGCACGAGCAGTACTTC
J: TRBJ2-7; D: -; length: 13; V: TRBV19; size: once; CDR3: CASSTRIGYEQYF; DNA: TGTGCCAGTAGTACCCGGATCGGGTACGAGCAGTACTTC
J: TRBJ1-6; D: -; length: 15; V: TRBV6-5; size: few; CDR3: CASREGSSYNSPLHF; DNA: TGTGCCAGCAGGGAGGGGAGCTCCTATAATTCACCCCTCCACTTT
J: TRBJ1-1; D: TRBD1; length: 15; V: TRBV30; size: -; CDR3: CAWSPPGQGSAEAFF; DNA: TGTGCCTGGAGTCCCCCGGGACAGGGGAGCGCTGAAGCTTTCTTT
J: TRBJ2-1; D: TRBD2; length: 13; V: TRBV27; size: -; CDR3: CASRGTSRGKQFF; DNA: TGTGCCAGCAGGGGGACTAGCCGGGGTAAGCAGTTCTTC
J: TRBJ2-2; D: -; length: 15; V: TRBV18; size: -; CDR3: CASSQSQVDTGELFF; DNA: TGTGCCAGCTCGCAAAGCCAGGTTGACACCGGGGAGCTGTTTTTT
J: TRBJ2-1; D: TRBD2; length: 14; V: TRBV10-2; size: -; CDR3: CASIEAGSYNEQFF; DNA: TGCGCCAGCATTGAAGCGGGAAGCTACAATGAGCAGTTCTTC
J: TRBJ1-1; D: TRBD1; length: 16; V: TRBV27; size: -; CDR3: CASSSHQGGWGTEAFF; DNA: TGTGCCAGCAGTTCCCACCAGGGGGGATGGGGCACTGAAGCTTTCTTT
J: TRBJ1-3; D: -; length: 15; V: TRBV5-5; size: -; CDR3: CASSLAPSSGNTIYF; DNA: TGTGCCAGCAGCTTGGCCCCGAGCTCTGGAAACACCATATATTTT
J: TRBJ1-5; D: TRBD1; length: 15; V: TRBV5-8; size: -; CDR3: CASVRVGTGNQPQHF; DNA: TGTGCCAGCGTGCGGGTCGGGACAGGGAATCAGCCCCAGCATTTT
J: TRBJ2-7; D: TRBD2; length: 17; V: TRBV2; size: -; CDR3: CASGVGATSSTLYEQYF; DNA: TGTGCCAGCGGGGTGGGAGCGACTAGCTCCACTCTTTACGAGCAGTACTTC
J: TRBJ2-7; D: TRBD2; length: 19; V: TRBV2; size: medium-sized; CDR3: CASSEDPSTSGSGGYEQYF; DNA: TGTGCCAGCAGTGAGGACCCCTCGACTAGCGGGTCGGGGGGTTACGAGCAGTACTTC